The 20 T cell receptor beta chains below all came from one sample that was sequenced in a study of beta chain features in type 1 diabetes. General observations from the study: Moderate yet significant TCRB CDR3 shortening was seen in Type 1 diabetes patients in all four CD4+ subsets.

The investigators reverse transcribed all of the isolated RNA, so they sequenced expressed TCRB transcripts. The data were produced by immunoSEQ multiplex PCR, yet TCRdb's version contains in-frame clones alone and is incomplete. The sample lists 600,000 to 700,000 clones; about an eighth were seen once. No antigen has been assigned to these receptors. Specimen: naive CD4+ T cells from blood. These receptors were taken from a man in his late teens or twenties with type 1 diabetes.

This clone turned up a few times. The genes are TRBV15 and TRBJ2-3; D is possibly TRBD2 (6 bases). Germline-derived CDR1 and CDR2 are LNHNV and YYDKDF (reference sequence). The CDR3 totals 17 residues. Trimming pared 0 bases from V and 3 bases from J, leaving 16 bases between. In DNA, the CDR3 is TGTGCCACCAGCAGAGATCTTGGAGGGGCTTGGACAGATACGCAGTATTTT. This translates into CATSRDLGGAWTDTQYF.

Regarding this clone: The same CDR3 arises from other DNA sequences in this sample as well. The chain links TRBV28 to TRBJ2-7; 7 positions agree with TRBD2. V was pared by 5 bases and J by 3 bases, with 1 base of the junction left unmatched. The CDR3 length is 12 residues. Looked up from germline, CDR1 is MDHEN and CDR2 is SYDVKM. CDR3 coding DNA: TGTGCCAGCAGTCCGGGGGGCTACGAGCAGTACTTC. This encodes CASSPGGYEQYF. The whole variable domain, remainder taken from reference TRBV28 and TRBJ2-7, is DVKVTQSSRYLVKRTGEKVFLECVQDMDHENMFWYRQDPGLGLRLIYFSYDVKMKEKGDIPEGYSVSREKKERFSLILESASTNQTSMYLCASSPGGYEQYFGPGTRLTVT.

The rearrangement uses TRBV6-5 and TRBJ2-3; perhaps D is TRBD1 or TRBD2 (5 bases each). Trimming removed 5 bases at V and 2 bases at J, with 14 bases between. This CDR3 is built from 15 residues. CDR1 and CDR2 (germline): MNHEY, SVGAGI. This CDR3 reads CASSPSGSNTDTQYF. In DNA, the CDR3 is TGTGCCAGCAGTCCTTCAGGGAGTAACACAGATACGCAGTATTTT.

V is TRBV4-2 and J is TRBJ2-1; a weak D match, TRBD1 (6 bases). Germline loops: CDR1 LGHNA, CDR2 YNFKEQ. The CDR3 runs to 12 residues. Trimming cost V 6 bases and J 7 bases, with 10 bases left between them. Here the CDR3 reads CASSPDRNEQFF. CDR3 bases: TGTGCCAGCAGTCCGGACAGAAATGAGCAGTTCTTC.

The V call is TRBV18, the J call TRBJ2-1; D may be TRBD1 or TRBD2 (6 bases each). The CDR3 is 14 residues long. V lost 0 bases to trimming and J lost 8 bases, with 11 bases between them. Germline V gene sequence: CDR1 KGHSH, CDR2 LQKENI. The DNA for the CDR3 is TGTGCCAGCTCACCACCCGGGGGCCGACATGAGCAGTTCTTC. Amino acid sequence: CASSPPGGRHEQFF.

The V gene is TRBV11-2, the J gene TRBJ2-1; no firm D call. CDR3 length: 14 amino acids. Germline loops: CDR1 SGHAT, CDR2 FQNNGV. V was pared by 3 bases and J by 5 bases, with 11 bases between. CDR3 sequence: CASSFRGPNNEQFF. The CDR3 DNA reads as TGTGCCAGCAGCTTCCGTGGGCCAAACAATGAGCAGTTCTTC.

This clone was observed a few times. This sequence joins TRBV25-1 and TRBJ1-2; D is ambiguous. The germline gives CDR1 MGHDK, CDR2 SYGVNS. The CDR3 runs to 14 residues. Trimming pared 1 base from V and 5 bases from J, leaving 11 bases between. CDR3 in amino acids: CASSEFTAGYGYTF. DNA of the CDR3: TGTGCCAGCAGTGAATTTACAGCGGGGTATGGCTACACCTTC.

The chain joins TRBV7-2 to TRBJ2-5; D uncertain. V was shortened by 7 bases and J by 3 bases, with 15 bases between the two germline ends. Germline lookup yields CDR1 SGHTA and CDR2 FQGNSA. This CDR3 is built from 14 residues. The CDR3 sequence: CASTNPELKETQYF. CDR3 bases: TGTGCCAGCACCAACCCGGAACTGAAAGAGACCCAGTACTTC.

The sample holds a few counts of this clone. V and J are TRBV27 and TRBJ1-2, with 10 bases identical to TRBD1. Per the germline V gene, CDR1 is MNHEY and CDR2 is SMNVEV (reference sequence). With V trimmed by 6 bases and J by 4 bases, 5 bases remained unmatched. The CDR3 sequence is 14 residues long. The CDR3 is CASSDRGLSYGYTF. DNA for the CDR3: TGTGCCAGCAGCGACAGGGGGCTGAGCTATGGCTACACCTTC.

V and J are TRBV5-1 and TRBJ2-7; TRBD2 agrees at 10 bases. V gave up 4 bases and J gave up 2 bases; unmatched junction bases: 9. The CDR3 has 16 amino acids. Germline assignment: CDR1 SGHRS and CDR2 YFSETQ. Written as DNA, the CDR3 is TGCGCCAGCAGCCCCCAACTAGCGGGGACCGCCTACGAGCAGTACTTC. It yields the protein CASSPQLAGTAYEQYF.

This chain links TRBV30 with TRBJ1-5, with 10 bases aligning to TRBD1. Germline CDR1 is GTSNPN and CDR2 is SVGIG (reference sequence). V lost 5 bases to trimming and J lost 3 bases; unmatched junction nucleotides: 10. This CDR3 has 16 residues. CDR3 region: CAWGTGVGAPNQPQHF. CDR3 nucleotide sequence: TGTGCCTGGGGGACAGGGGTTGGGGCCCCCAATCAGCCCCAGCATTTT. Full variable domain (rest looked up from reference TRBV30 and TRBJ1-5): SQTIHQWPATLVQPVGSPLSLECTVEGTSNPNLYWYRQAAGRGLQLLFYSVGIGQISSEVPQNLSASRPQDRQFILSSKKLLLSDSGFYLCAWGTGVGAPNQPQHFGDGTRLSIL.

V gene TRBV13 combines with J gene TRBJ1-6; D is undetermined. Trimming took 3 bases from V and 4 from J, leaving 7 bases between them. This CDR3 is 14 amino acids long. The germline V gene encodes CDR1 PRHDT and CDR2 FYEKMQ (reference sequence). This chain's CDR3 is CASSFGDYNSPLHF. In DNA, the CDR3 is TGTGCCAGCAGCTTCGGTGATTATAATTCACCCCTCCACTTT.

This clone was seen a few times. This rearrangement joins TRBV5-1 to TRBJ2-1, with 7 bases identical to TRBD1. This CDR3 is 16 amino acids long. In germline, CDR1 is SGHRS, CDR2 YFSETQ. Germline trimming cut 4 bases from V and 0 bases from J; bases unmatched to any gene: 7. The CDR3 loop is CASSRGPGFSYNEQFF. As DNA, the CDR3 is TGCGCCAGCAGCAGGGGGCCGGGGTTCTCCTACAATGAGCAGTTCTTC. The complete variable domain, with remaining parts taken from reference TRBV5-1 and TRBJ2-1, reads KAGVTQTPRYLIKTRGQQVTLSCSPISGHRSVSWYQQTPGQGLQFLFEYFSETQRNKGNFPGRFSGRQFSNSRSEMNVSTLELGDSALYLCASSRGPGFSYNEQFFGPGTRLTVL.

There are a few counts of this clone. The V call is TRBV28, the J call TRBJ1-4, with D hard to call. CDR1 and CDR2 (germline): MDHEN, SYDVKM. Trimming removed 4 bases from V and 8 bases from J, with 14 bases in between. The CDR3 covers 14 residues. As DNA, the CDR3 is TGTGCCAGCAGTTACCTGGGCGCGGGCGAAAAACTGTTTTTT. The encoded protein is CASSYLGAGEKLFF.

This clone was found a few times. This specimen includes other DNA sequences encoding the same CDR3. V and J are TRBV9 and TRBJ2-2; D not resolved. The CDR3 totals 14 residues. V lost 0 bases and J lost 3, with 6 bases in between. Germline V CDR1 and CDR2: SGDLS, YYNGEE. In nucleotides, the CDR3 is TGTGCCAGCAGCGTAGGTCCGGACACCGGGGAGCTGTTTTTT. It specifies CASSVGPDTGELFF.

This clone turned up a few times. The rearrangement uses TRBV12-5 and TRBJ2-1, with a possible D match to TRBD1 (6 bases). The germline V and J ends were trimmed by 5 bases and 5 bases, with 13 bases remaining between them. The CDR3 runs to 14 residues. The germline gives CDR1 LGHNT, CDR2 FRNRAP. In nucleotides, the CDR3 is TGTGCTAGTGGTCCGAGGACAGCGAACAATGAGCAGTTCTTC. Protein: CASGPRTANNEQFF.

The V and J genes are TRBV29-1 and TRBJ2-7; TRBD2 agrees at 9 bases. V trimming: 3 bases; J trimming: 5 bases; junction bases outside the gene matches: 5. The CDR3 runs 13 residues. The germline V gene has CDR1 SQVTM and CDR2 ANQGSEA. The CDR3 DNA sequence: TGCAGCGTTGACGGGCTAGCGGGGAACGAGCAGTACTTC. It specifies CSVDGLAGNEQYF.

CDR3 sequence (DNA): TGTGCCAGCAGCTTGTGGCGGGGGCTACAAGAGACCCAGTACTTC. Translation gives CASSLWRGLQETQYF. The rearrangement joins TRBV5-4 to TRBJ2-5, with D perhaps matching TRBD2 (7 bases). Germline V gene sequence: CDR1 SGHNT, CDR2 YYREEE (reference sequence). The V end was cut by 1 base, the J end by 2 bases, with 12 bases between. The CDR3 consists of 15 residues.

This clone was found a few times. This chain links TRBV7-2 with TRBJ1-5; a weak D match, TRBD1 (6 bases). Germline-derived CDR1 and CDR2 are SGHTA and FQGNSA. V was shortened by 4 bases and J by 6 bases, with 16 bases between the two germline ends. The CDR3 covers 15 residues. Here the CDR3 reads CASSSHRDPIQPQHF. DNA of the CDR3: TGTGCCAGCAGCTCCCACAGGGATCCCATTCAGCCCCAGCATTTT.

This clone appeared a few times. V is TRBV18 and J is TRBJ2-2; the match to TRBD2 covers 7 bases. The trim removed 2 bases at V and 0 bases at J, leaving 12 bases unmatched. This CDR3 comprises 19 residues. Germline CDR1 reads KGHSH; CDR2 reads LQKENI. The CDR3 region has the DNA TGTGCCAGCTCACCATTCGAGGCGGGGGTCCCCTCGAACACCGGGGAGCTGTTTTTT. Residues: CASSPFEAGVPSNTGELFF. The complete variable domain, with remaining parts taken from reference TRBV18 and TRBJ2-2, reads NAGVMQNPRHLVRRRGQEARLRCSPMKGHSHVYWYRQLPEEGLKFMVYLQKENIIDESGMPKERFSAEFPKEGPSILRIQQVVRGDSAAYFCASSPFEAGVPSNTGELFFGEGSRLTVL.